This T cell receptor beta chain was found in a study of T cell responses to AZD1222 COVID-19 vaccine. As for this clone: Its antigen is still unknown.

Germline CDR1 LGHDT, CDR2 YNNKEL (reference sequence). The V end lost 5 bases, the J end lost 5 bases, and 5 bases lay between the germline ends. The CDR3 totals 11 residues. General study results and limits: The breadth and depth of Spike-specific TCRs increased once two AZD1222 doses had been given.

Pooled samples include second doses given at about 4 or 12 weeks. Profiled with immunoSEQ multiplex PCR; TCRdb holds only in-frame clones, not every one. The sample records more than 65,000 clones, 80% to 90% being singletons. Sequenced here: peripheral blood, sampled 28 days after the second AZD1222 dose. This sequence originates from an adult who received the AZD1222 COVID-19 vaccine. The chain carries TRBV3-1 (or the pseudogene TRBV3-2) and TRBJ2-3, with no clear D. The CDR3 DNA reads TGTGCCAGCAGCAGGAAAGATACGCAGTATTTT. Its protein product is CASSRKDTQYF.